This is a list of T cell receptor beta chains from one sample in a study of T-cell memory formation after mild COVID-19. Each CDR3 protein is one row after TCRdb ran MiXCR on the 5' RACE reads. The sample has 450,000 to 650,000 distinct CDR3 sequences, roughly 22% seen once. The sample taken for sequencing was PBMCs or a T cell subset sorted from them (not recorded which). Receptors were obtained from an adult woman who had mild COVID-19 (a few samples of this study predate the infection). Cell type and time point are not known. CDR3s include the opening cysteine and the closing phenylalanine or tryptophan. The D gene is left open where the match is weak. For some rows the clone size is stated as once, few or many, or as a class when expanded; others skip it.

clone_size	v_call	j_call	d_call	cdr3_nt	cdr3_aa
few	TRBV4-1	TRBJ2-6	NA	TGCGCCAGCAGCCCGAGAGTGGTGACCTCTGGGGCCAACGTCCTGACTTTC	CASSPRVVTSGANVLTF
NA	TRBV7-9	TRBJ1-1	NA	TGTGCCAGCAGCTCAGATCGGACCCAGAACACTGAAGCTTTCTTT	CASSSDRTQNTEAFF
NA	TRBV7-2	TRBJ2-6	NA	TGTGCCAGCAGCTTTGGTGGGAGCTCTGGGGCCAACGTCCTGACTTTC	CASSFGGSSGANVLTF
few	TRBV15	TRBJ2-2	NA	TGTGCCACCAGCAGAGAACGGGACACAAACACCGGGGAGCTGTTTTTT	CATSRERDTNTGELFF
few	TRBV20-1	TRBJ2-3	TRBD2	TGCAGTGCTTTTAGCGGGAGGGGGATCACAGATACGCAGTATTTT	CSAFSGRGITDTQYF
NA	TRBV4-3	TRBJ2-7	NA	TGCGCCAGCAGCCCCGAGACTAGATCCTACGAGCAGTACTTC	CASSPETRSYEQYF
NA	TRBV6-1	TRBJ2-6	NA	TGTGCCAGCACCAGCCTATCTGGGGCCAACGTCCTGACTTTC	CASTSLSGANVLTF
NA	TRBV3-1	TRBJ1-2	NA	TGTGCCAGCAGCCGAGGGACGGGGGAGAACTATGGCTACACCTTC	CASSRGTGENYGYTF
few	TRBV20-1	TRBJ2-2	NA	TGCAGTGCTACGCACGGCCCGGGCGAGCTGTTTTTT	CSATHGPGELFF
NA	TRBV12-3/TRBV12-4	TRBJ2-2	TRBD2	TGTGCCAGCAGGACTAGCGGACTTGCGAACACCGGGGAGCTGTTTTTT	CASRTSGLANTGELFF
few	TRBV4-1	TRBJ2-3	TRBD2	TGCGCCAGCAGCCAAGGACTAGCCGTGTCCCCAGATACGCAGTATTTT	CASSQGLAVSPDTQYF
NA	TRBV24-1	TRBJ2-1	NA	TGTGCCACCAGTGATGTAACGGGCCTCTCTTCCTACAATGAGCAGTTCTTC	CATSDVTGLSSYNEQFF
NA	TRBV5-1	TRBJ1-2	TRBD1	TGCGCCAGCAGCTTGGTCCAGGGGGACCTCTATGGCTACACCTTC	CASSLVQGDLYGYTF
NA	TRBV24-1	TRBJ2-6	NA	TGTGCCACCAGTGATTTGCCCTGGGACAACTCTGGGGCCAACGTCCTGACTTTC	CATSDLPWDNSGANVLTF
few	TRBV7-9	TRBJ2-1	TRBD2	TGTGCCAGCAGCATGACTAGCGGGAGGGTTTTCTACAATGAGCAGTTCTTC	CASSMTSGRVFYNEQFF
NA	TRBV27	TRBJ1-3	NA	TGTGCCAGCAGTCCATTGGACCTTGGAAACACCATATATTTT	CASSPLDLGNTIYF
NA	TRBV7-8	TRBJ1-2	TRBD1	TGTGCCAGCAGTAACCGGGACAGAAGCTACACCTTC	CASSNRDRSYTF
few	TRBV3-1	TRBJ2-3	NA	TGTGCCAGCAGCCACCCCCGGGGTAGCACAGATACGCAGTATTTT	CASSHPRGSTDTQYF
NA	TRBV15	TRBJ2-5	NA	TGTGCCACCCCTGGCCGGCAGAAAAAAGAGACCCAGTACTTC	CATPGRQKKETQYF
few	TRBV6-5	TRBJ2-1	NA	TGTGCCAGCTCCGGGGCGACCAACTACAATGAGCAGTTCTTC	CASSGATNYNEQFF
NA	TRBV20-1	TRBJ1-2	TRBD1	TGCAGTGCCGCGACAGGGTCTGGGCTCTATGGCTACACCTTC	CSAATGSGLYGYTF
NA	TRBV11-2	TRBJ2-1	TRBD2	TGTGCCAGCAGCCTGTATGCGGGAGACGGGAACAATGAGCAGTTCTTC	CASSLYAGDGNNEQFF
few	TRBV9	TRBJ2-1	TRBD2	TGTGCCAGCAGCGTAGGTGAGGAGGCCGGGGGGAGGCAGTTCTTC	CASSVGEEAGGRQFF
few	TRBV20-1	TRBJ2-3	NA	TGCAGTGCTAGCCATCCCCCCCGGGATACGCAGTATTTT	CSASHPPRDTQYF
NA	TRBV19	TRBJ1-1	NA	TGTGCCAGTAGTATTAACTGGGGTCGACACGGGGGCACTGAAGCTTTCTTT	CASSINWGRHGGTEAFF
NA	TRBV30	TRBJ1-2	NA	TGTGCCTGGAGTGTGAGTTTGTCCGCCGGCTACACCTTC	CAWSVSLSAGYTF
NA	TRBV6-1	TRBJ1-5	TRBD1	TGTGCCAGCAGTGGGACAGGATCTCCTTCGAGCAATCAGCCCCAGCATTTT	CASSGTGSPSSNQPQHF
few	TRBV4-2	TRBJ2-2	TRBD2	TGTGCCAGCAGCCAACGCGGGGGGGCCCCAAACACCGGGGAGCTGTTTTTT	CASSQRGGAPNTGELFF
NA	TRBV5-1	TRBJ1-6	TRBD1	TGCGCCAGCAGCGTGATGACAGGGATGAATTCACCCCTCCACTTT	CASSVMTGMNSPLHF
few	TRBV19	TRBJ2-2	NA	TGTGCCAGTAGTTCTGGGGAGCTGTTTTTT	CASSSGELFF
NA	TRBV6-2/TRBV6-3	TRBJ2-7	TRBD2	TGTGCCAGCAGTTACCCTCAGCGGGAGGCCTACGAGCAGTACTTC	CASSYPQREAYEQYF
NA	TRBV5-1	TRBJ2-7	TRBD1	TGCGCCAGCAGCTTGGCACGGGACAGCCCTTTCGAGCAGTACTTC	CASSLARDSPFEQYF
NA	TRBV7-8	TRBJ1-2	NA	TGTGCCAGCACCCCCGGGGGGGCGCGTTCTGGCTACACCTTC	CASTPGGARSGYTF
NA	TRBV7-8	TRBJ2-1	NA	TGTGCCAGCAGCCCCGGGCCGGGTCGCTCCTACAATGAGCAGTTCTTC	CASSPGPGRSYNEQFF
NA	TRBV29-1	TRBJ2-3	NA	TGCAGCGTCGCGGCGTTTACAGGGACAGATACGCAGTATTTT	CSVAAFTGTDTQYF
NA	TRBV7-6	TRBJ2-5	TRBD1	TGTGCCAGCTTTACAGGGGTGGTAGAGACCCAGTACTTC	CASFTGVVETQYF
few	TRBV28	TRBJ2-7	TRBD2	TGTGCCAGCAGTCTCTCGACTAGCGGGAGCAACGAGCAGTACTTC	CASSLSTSGSNEQYF
NA	TRBV7-9	TRBJ2-1	TRBD2	TGTGCCAGCAGCTTGGGGCGGGAGGGTTCATATGAGCAGTTCTTC	CASSLGREGSYEQFF
NA	TRBV12-3/TRBV12-4	TRBJ2-4	TRBD1	TGTGCCAGCAGTTCCGGGACAGGAGGGTCCCATCCCTACTTC	CASSSGTGGSHPYF
few	TRBV6-2/TRBV6-3	TRBJ2-1	TRBD1	TGTGCCAGCAGTCCGACAGGGTACTACAATGAGCAGTTCTTC	CASSPTGYYNEQFF
few	TRBV4-1	TRBJ1-2	NA	TGCGCCAGCAGCCAACCGAAGGGCCAGGAGGGCTATGGCTACACCTTC	CASSQPKGQEGYGYTF
few	TRBV5-1	TRBJ1-2	TRBD1	TGCGCCAGCAGCCCCTACGGGACAGACTATGGCTACACCTTC	CASSPYGTDYGYTF
NA	TRBV3-1	TRBJ2-3	NA	TGTGCCAGCAGCCTGACTTCTGAGGGGGGGAGGAGGCAGTATTTT	CASSLTSEGGRRQYF
few	TRBV7-8	TRBJ2-1	TRBD2	TGTGCCAGCAGCCCTAAGCGGGAGATCGGCTATGAGCAGTTCTTC	CASSPKREIGYEQFF
few	TRBV7-8	TRBJ1-5	NA	TGTGCCAGCAGCTCCCTTATGGGGGGCGGTCAGCCCCAGCATTTT	CASSSLMGGGQPQHF
NA	TRBV18	TRBJ1-2	NA	TGTGCCAGCTCACCAGGCCCTCCCTATGGCTACACCTTC	CASSPGPPYGYTF
few	TRBV4-3	TRBJ2-5	TRBD2	TGCGCCAGCAGCCAGGGTCTCGGACTAGCGCACCAAGAGACCCAGTACTTC	CASSQGLGLAHQETQYF
once	TRBV20-1	TRBJ2-2	TRBD2	TGCAGTGCTAATGGGCGGGAGGGCCAGGACACCGGGGAGCTGTTTTTT	CSANGREGQDTGELFF
NA	TRBV27	TRBJ1-1	NA	TGTGCCAGCAGTTTTAATCAGGGGAGCACTGAAGCTTTCTTT	CASSFNQGSTEAFF
few	TRBV7-8	TRBJ1-6	TRBD1	TGTGCCAGCAGCTTAGAGGGGGCTTCCTATAATTCACCCCTCCACTTT	CASSLEGASYNSPLHF
NA	TRBV11-2	TRBJ2-3	TRBD2	TGTGCCAGCAGCCATAATAGCGGGAGGAGTTCAGATACGCAGTATTTT	CASSHNSGRSSDTQYF
NA	TRBV29-1	TRBJ2-1	NA	TGCAGCGTTGGGGGCTCCACAGGTGAGCAGTTCTTC	CSVGGSTGEQFF
few	TRBV6-4	TRBJ2-1	TRBD2	TGTGCCAGCAGTGTCGGGCTAGCGGGGTACAATGAGCAGTTCTTC	CASSVGLAGYNEQFF
few	TRBV29-1	TRBJ2-7	NA	TGCAGCGTACGGACAGCTATCTACGAGCAGTACTTC	CSVRTAIYEQYF